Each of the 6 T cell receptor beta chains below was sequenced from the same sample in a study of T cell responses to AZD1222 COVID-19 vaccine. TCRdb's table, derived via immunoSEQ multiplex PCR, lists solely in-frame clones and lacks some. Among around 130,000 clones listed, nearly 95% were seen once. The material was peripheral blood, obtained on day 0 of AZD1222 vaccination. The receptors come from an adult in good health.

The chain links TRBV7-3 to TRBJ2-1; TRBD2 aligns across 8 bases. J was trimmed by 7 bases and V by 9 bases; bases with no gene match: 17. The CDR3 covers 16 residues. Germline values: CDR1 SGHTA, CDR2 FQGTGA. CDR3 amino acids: CARDGAGEGPGNEQFF. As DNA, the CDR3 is TGTGCCAGGGATGGAGCGGGAGAGGGTCCGGGGAATGAGCAGTTCTTC.

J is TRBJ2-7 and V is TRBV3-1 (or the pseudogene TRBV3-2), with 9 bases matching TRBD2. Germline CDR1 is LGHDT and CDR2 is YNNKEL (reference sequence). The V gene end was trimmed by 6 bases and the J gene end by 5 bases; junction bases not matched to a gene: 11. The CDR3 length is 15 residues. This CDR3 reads CASSLLGLAGNEQYF. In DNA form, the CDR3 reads TGTGCCAGCAGTCTCCTGGGGCTAGCGGGGAACGAGCAGTACTTC.

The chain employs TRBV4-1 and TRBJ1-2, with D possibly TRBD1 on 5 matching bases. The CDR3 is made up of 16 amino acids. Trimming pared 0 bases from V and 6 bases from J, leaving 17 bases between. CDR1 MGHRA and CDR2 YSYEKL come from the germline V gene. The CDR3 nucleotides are TGCGCCAGCAGCCAAGACGACGAGGTGGAAGGGGATGGCTACACCTTC. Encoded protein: CASSQDDEVEGDGYTF.

The CDR3 is CAWSVQTATNTIYF. CDR3 nucleotides: TGTGCCTGGAGTGTTCAGACAGCGACAAACACCATATATTTT. This chain connects TRBV30 to TRBJ1-3; D is perhaps TRBD1 (5 bases). V was shortened by 0 bases and J by 6 bases, with 12 bases between the two germline ends. The V gene's germline CDR1 is GTSNPN and CDR2 SVGIG (reference sequence). CDR3 size: 14 residues. Drawing the rest from reference TRBV30 and TRBJ1-3, the complete variable domain is SQTIHQWPATLVQPVGSPLSLECTVEGTSNPNLYWYRQAAGRGLQLLFYSVGIGQISSEVPQNLSASRPQDRQFILSSKKLLLSDSGFYLCAWSVQTATNTIYFGEGSWLTVV.

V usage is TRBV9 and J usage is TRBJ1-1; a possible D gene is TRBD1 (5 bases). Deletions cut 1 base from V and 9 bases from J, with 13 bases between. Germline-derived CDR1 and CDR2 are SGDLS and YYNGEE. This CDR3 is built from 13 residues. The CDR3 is CASSVTGDAQAFF. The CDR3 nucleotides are TGTGCCAGCAGCGTAACTGGGGACGCCCAAGCTTTCTTT.

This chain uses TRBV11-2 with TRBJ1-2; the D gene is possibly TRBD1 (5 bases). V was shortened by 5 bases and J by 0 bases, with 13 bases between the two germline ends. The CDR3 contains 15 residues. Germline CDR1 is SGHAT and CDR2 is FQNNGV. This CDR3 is CASSRWGGTNYGYTF. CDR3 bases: TGTGCCAGCAGCCGATGGGGGGGGACTAACTATGGCTACACCTTC.